This is a list of T cell receptor beta chains from one sample in a study of OX40 agonist ivuxolimab in advanced cancers. The assay was immunoSEQ multiplex PCR, and TCRdb's table has in-frame clones only and misses some. The table shows about 80,000 clones, with 90% to 95% occurring only once. The starting material was CD4+ or CD8+ T cells sorted from blood, obtained in a trial of the OX40 agonist ivuxolimab. These receptors were obtained from an adult with an advanced solid tumor such as melanoma, head and neck, liver or kidney cancer. Each CDR3 is given with its conserved first and last residue. D genes are given only for firm matches. Where a row states a size, it is once, few, many or the class of an expanded clone; other rows omit it.

j_gene,d_gene,v_gene,abundance,CDR3nt,CDR3aa
TRBJ2-7,TRBD1,TRBV27,.,TGTGCCAGCAGTTTAAGTAGGGACAGGGACTACGAGCAGTACTTC,CASSLSRDRDYEQYF
TRBJ2-1,TRBD2,TRBV18,.,TGTGCCAGCTCACTTAACGGACTAGTTGAGCAGTTCTTC,CASSLNGLVEQFF
TRBJ2-2,TRBD2,TRBV7-2,.,TGTGCCAGCAGCCCTCTCGTGGGAGGGTCCGGGGAGCTGTTTTTT,CASSPLVGGSGELFF
TRBJ1-5,.,TRBV28,few,TGTGCCAGCAGTTTGGCACAGCCCCAGCATTTT,CASSLAQPQHF
TRBJ2-4,.,TRBV6-5,.,TGTGCCAGCAGTTATGAACGCAGTGATAACATTCAGTACTTC,CASSYERSDNIQYF
TRBJ1-1,.,TRBV2,.,TGTGCCAGCAGTGTTGACACTGAAGCTTTCTTT,CASSVDTEAFF
TRBJ2-1,.,TRBV19,.,TGTGCCAGTAGTATAGCACTTTACAATGAGCAGTTCTTC,CASSIALYNEQFF
TRBJ2-5,.,TRBV18,.,TGTGCCAGCTCACCACGGGCACAGGCGGTGGGGGAGACCCAGTACTTC,CASSPRAQAVGETQYF
TRBJ1-5,.,TRBV11-2,.,TGTGCCAGCAGCTTAGAGAGGGGACGGCAGCCCCAGCATTTT,CASSLERGRQPQHF
TRBJ1-1,.,TRBV18,.,TGTGCCAGCTCACTAGACGGAGGGGACACTGAAGCTTTCTTT,CASSLDGGDTEAFF
TRBJ2-1,.,TRBV2,.,TGTGCCAGCAGTAGAGGGACAGCGGGAGAGCAGTTCTTC,CASSRGTAGEQFF
TRBJ2-7,.,TRBV6-1,.,TGTGCCAGCAGTGAATTATGGGGTCGGACCTACGAGCAGTACTTC,CASSELWGRTYEQYF
TRBJ1-4,.,TRBV7-2,.,TGTGCCAGCAGCTTAGTGGCGACCTCGGGGGAAAAACTGTTTTTT,CASSLVATSGEKLFF
TRBJ2-1,TRBD1,TRBV19,.,TGTGCCAGTACCCGGACAGGGGGCAGCTACAATGAGCAGTTCTTC,CASTRTGGSYNEQFF
TRBJ2-3,TRBD2,TRBV9,.,TGTGCCAGCAGCGCATTAATTAGCGGGAGTACCGCAGATACGCAGTATTTT,CASSALISGSTADTQYF
TRBJ2-3,TRBD1,TRBV2,.,TGTGCCAGCAGAAGACAGGGGTCAAGTCGGGATACGCAGTATTTT,CASRRQGSSRDTQYF
TRBJ1-1,.,TRBV28,.,TGTGCCAGCAGGAGGGTAGACCAACAGGTTTCCACTGAAGCTTTCTTT,CASRRVDQQVSTEAFF
TRBJ2-5,.,TRBV7-6,.,TGTGCCAGCAGCTTCACGGCTGCCCAGTACTTC,CASSFTAAQYF
TRBJ2-5,.,TRBV10-3,.,TGTGCCATCAGCTTGGGGGAGACCCAGTACTTC,CAISLGETQYF
TRBJ2-7,TRBD2,TRBV7-8,.,TGTGCCAGCAGCTTAGGAGGGACTAGCGGGAGGGCCATTTACGAGCAGTACTTC,CASSLGGTSGRAIYEQYF
TRBJ1-6,TRBD1,TRBV6-5,few,TGTGCCAGCAGAGACAGGGACGGTTCACCCCTCCACTTT,CASRDRDGSPLHF
TRBJ1-1,TRBD1,TRBV5-6,once,TGTGCCAGCAGCTTAACAGGGGGCGGAAACACTGAAGCTTTCTTT,CASSLTGGGNTEAFF
TRBJ1-1,.,TRBV6-5,.,TGTGCCAGCAGTTACCGCGGGAAAAACACTGAAGCTTTCTTT,CASSYRGKNTEAFF
TRBJ2-5,TRBD1,TRBV7-9,.,TGTGCCAGCAGCGGCAGGGGGCAAGAGACCCAGTACTTC,CASSGRGQETQYF
TRBJ1-4,TRBD1,TRBV4-3,few,TGCGCCAGCAGCCAAGATCTGGACAGGACTTGGGAAAAACTGTTTTTT,CASSQDLDRTWEKLFF
TRBJ1-4,.,TRBV4-1,.,TGCGCCAGCAGCTTAGAGCTCCGGGCAGGGAATGAAAAACTGTTTTTT,CASSLELRAGNEKLFF
TRBJ2-7,TRBD1,TRBV5-1,.,TGCGCCAGCAGCTCAAGGGGGCAGTTATACGAGCAGTACTTC,CASSSRGQLYEQYF
TRBJ2-2,TRBD1,TRBV19,.,TGTGCCAGTAGTATCTCAGGGGGCACCGGGGAGCTGTTTTTT,CASSISGGTGELFF